This T cell receptor beta chain was identified during a study of T-cell memory formation after mild COVID-19. This CDR3 is built from 14 residues. The V gene's germline CDR1 is SGHTA and CDR2 FQGNSA. Trimming stripped 4 bases from V and 4 bases from J, with 14 bases between. Study-wide points: Some responding clones appeared in pre-infection memory, suggesting cross-reactive memory joined. Contracting clones, day 15 to 85, had balanced CD4/CD8, and later expanders favored CD4+.

In TCRdb, the 5' RACE reads were re-called with MiXCR into one record per CDR3 protein. The data contain more than 450,000 distinct CDR3 sequences, roughly 18% of them singletons. Concerning this clonotype itself: Its target is unknown.

The sample taken for sequencing was PBMCs or a T cell subset sorted from them (not recorded which). This TCR was recovered from an adult woman who had mild COVID-19 (a few samples of this study predate the infection). Cell type and time point are not known. The chain is built from TRBV7-2 and TRBJ2-7; D is tentatively TRBD1 or TRBD2 (7 bases each). The CDR3 spells CASSSGGVFYEQYF. CDR3 sequence (DNA): TGTGCCAGCAGCTCAGGGGGGGTTTTTTACGAGCAGTACTTC. Together with reference TRBV7-2 and TRBJ2-7, the CDR3 gives the full variable domain: GAGVSQSPSNKVTEKGKDVELRCDPISGHTALYWYRQSLGQGLEFLIYFQGNSAPDKSGLPSDRFSAERTGGSVSTLTIQRTQQEDSAVYLCASSSGGVFYEQYFGPGTRLTVT.